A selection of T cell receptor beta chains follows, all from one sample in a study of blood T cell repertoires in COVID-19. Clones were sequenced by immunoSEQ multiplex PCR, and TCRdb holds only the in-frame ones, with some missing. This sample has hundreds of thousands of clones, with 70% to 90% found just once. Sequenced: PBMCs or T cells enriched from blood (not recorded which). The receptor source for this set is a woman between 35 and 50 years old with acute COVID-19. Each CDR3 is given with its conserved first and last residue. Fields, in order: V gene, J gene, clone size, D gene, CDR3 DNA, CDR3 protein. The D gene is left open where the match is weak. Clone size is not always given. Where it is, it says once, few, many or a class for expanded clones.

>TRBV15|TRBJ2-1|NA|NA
TGTGCCACCAGCGACTTTGGCGGCCGGAGGGAGTTCTTC
CATSDFGGRREFF
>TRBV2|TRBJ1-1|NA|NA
TGTGCCAGCAGCAGACAGCTATCGAATACTGAAGCTTTCTTT
CASSRQLSNTEAFF
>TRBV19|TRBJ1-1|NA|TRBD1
TGTGCCAGTAATCAGGGGGCCACTGAAGCTTTCTTT
CASNQGATEAFF
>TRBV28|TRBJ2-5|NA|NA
TGTGCCAGCAGTTTGGCCTTCCAGGAATCCCAAGAGACCCAGTACTTC
CASSLAFQESQETQYF
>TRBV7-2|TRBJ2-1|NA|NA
TGTGCCAGCAGCAGCCGGGACACGTCCTCCAATGAGCAGTTCTTC
CASSSRDTSSNEQFF
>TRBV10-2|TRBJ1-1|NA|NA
TGCGCCAGCACCGCAGGGGTGTCGGCTGAAGCTTTCTTT
CASTAGVSAEAFF
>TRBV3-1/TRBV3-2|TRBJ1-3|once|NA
TGTGCCAGCAGCCAAGTTGGCGGGAGAAACACCATATATTTT
CASSQVGGRNTIYF
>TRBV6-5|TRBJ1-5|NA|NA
TGTGCCAGCAGTTACTCGGCAGGGCCTCAGCCCCAGCATTTT
CASSYSAGPQPQHF
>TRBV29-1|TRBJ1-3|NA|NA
TGCAGCGTTGTGGCAGTAGGAAACACCATATATTTT
CSVVAVGNTIYF
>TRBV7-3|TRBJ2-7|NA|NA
TGTGCCAGCAGCCCCGGACAGTTCTACGAGCAGTACTTC
CASSPGQFYEQYF
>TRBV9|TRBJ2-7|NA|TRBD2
TGTGCCAGCAGCGTAGGGAGCGGGAGTTCGGCGGAGCAGTACTTC
CASSVGSGSSAEQYF
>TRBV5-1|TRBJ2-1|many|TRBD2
TGCGCCAGCAGCTTGACTAGCGGTTCCTACAATGAGCAGTTCTTC
CASSLTSGSYNEQFF
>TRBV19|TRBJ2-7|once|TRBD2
TGTGCCAGTAGTATATTAGCGGGCGGCTCCTACGAGCAGTACTTC
CASSILAGGSYEQYF
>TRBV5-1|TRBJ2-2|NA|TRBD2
TGCGCCAGCAGCCCCACTAGCGGGAGGGCCATCGGGGAGCTGTTTTTT
CASSPTSGRAIGELFF
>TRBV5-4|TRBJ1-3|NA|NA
TGTGCCAGCAGCCTCTCCGGAGGCACCATATATTTT
CASSLSGGTIYF
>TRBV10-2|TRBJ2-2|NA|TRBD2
TGCGCCAGCAACATAGCGGGACCCAACACCGGGGAGCTGTTTTTT
CASNIAGPNTGELFF
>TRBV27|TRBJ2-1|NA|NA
TGTGCCAGCAGTTTAAACGGGTACAATGAGCAGTTCTTC
CASSLNGYNEQFF
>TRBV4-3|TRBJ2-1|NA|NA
TGCGCCAGCAGCCGGACTCAGGCTAGCGATTACAATGAGCAGTTCTTC
CASSRTQASDYNEQFF
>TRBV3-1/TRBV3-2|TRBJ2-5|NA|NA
TGTGCCAGCAGCCACGGCAGGCAAGAGACCCAGTACTTC
CASSHGRQETQYF
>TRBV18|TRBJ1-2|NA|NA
TGTGCCAGCTCACCAGAGCCCGGGAGCTATGGCTACACCTTC
CASSPEPGSYGYTF
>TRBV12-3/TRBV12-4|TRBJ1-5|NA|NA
TGTGCCAGCAGCTCGCCGGGGGGGCAGCATTTT
CASSSPGGQHF
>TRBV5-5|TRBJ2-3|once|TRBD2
TGTGCCAGCAGCTCTGTAGCGGGAGGCTTCACAGATACGCAGTATTTT
CASSSVAGGFTDTQYF
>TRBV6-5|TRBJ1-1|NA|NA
TGTGCCAGCAGTCGCGGATATGAAGCTTTCTTT
CASSRGYEAFF
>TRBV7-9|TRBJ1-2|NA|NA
TGTGCCAGCAGCTTAGTCGACAGTTCTAACTATGGCTACACCTTC
CASSLVDSSNYGYTF
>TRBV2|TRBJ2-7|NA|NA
TGTGCCAGCAGCGCCGGCATTAGCGGTCCCGCCTACGAGCAGTACTTC
CASSAGISGPAYEQYF
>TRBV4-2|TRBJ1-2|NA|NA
TGTGCCAGCAGCGGTCCCTTCCGGGTCGTCACCTTC
CASSGPFRVVTF
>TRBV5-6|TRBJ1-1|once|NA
TGTGCCAGCAGCTCCACGAGCAGTTACGGGTTCATGAACACTGAAGCTTTCTTT
CASSSTSSYGFMNTEAFF
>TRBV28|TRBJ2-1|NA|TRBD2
TGTGCCAGCAGTAGCGGGAGCCATCGTGAGCAGTTCTTC
CASSSGSHREQFF